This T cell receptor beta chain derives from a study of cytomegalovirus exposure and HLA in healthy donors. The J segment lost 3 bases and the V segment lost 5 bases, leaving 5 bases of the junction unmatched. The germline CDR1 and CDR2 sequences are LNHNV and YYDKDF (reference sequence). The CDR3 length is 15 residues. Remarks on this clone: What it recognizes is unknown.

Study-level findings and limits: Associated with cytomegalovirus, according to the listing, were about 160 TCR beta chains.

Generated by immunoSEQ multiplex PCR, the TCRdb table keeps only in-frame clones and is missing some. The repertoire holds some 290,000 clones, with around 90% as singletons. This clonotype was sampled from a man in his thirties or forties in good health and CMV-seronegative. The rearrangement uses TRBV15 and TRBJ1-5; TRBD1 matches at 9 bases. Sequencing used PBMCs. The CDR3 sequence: CATSEGQGFNQPQHF. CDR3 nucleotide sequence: TGTGCCACCAGCGAGGGACAGGGTTTCAATCAGCCCCAGCATTTT.